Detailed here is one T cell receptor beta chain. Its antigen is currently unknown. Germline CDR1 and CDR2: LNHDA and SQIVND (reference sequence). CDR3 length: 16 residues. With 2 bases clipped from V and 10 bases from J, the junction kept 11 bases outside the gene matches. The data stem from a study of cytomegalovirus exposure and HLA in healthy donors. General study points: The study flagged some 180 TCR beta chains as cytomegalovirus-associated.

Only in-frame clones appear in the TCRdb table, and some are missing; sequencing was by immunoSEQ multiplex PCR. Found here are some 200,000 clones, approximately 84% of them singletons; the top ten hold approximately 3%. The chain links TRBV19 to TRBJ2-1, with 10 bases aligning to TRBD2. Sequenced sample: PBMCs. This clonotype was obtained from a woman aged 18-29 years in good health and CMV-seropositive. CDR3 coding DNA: TGTGCCAGTAGTATAATCGGTAGCGGGGGGTTGTTCGAGCAGTTCTTC. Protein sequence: CASSIIGSGGLFEQFF.